The clone carrying this T cell receptor (beta chain) was seen only once. Its antigen is unknown. The sample originates from a study of OX40 agonist ivuxolimab in advanced cancers. Regarding the study as a whole: Dosing at 0.1 to 3.0 mg/kg was accompanied by clonal expansion of CD4+ and CD8+ blood T cells by week 6. Among the least clonally expanded were partial responders at 0.1-3.0 mg/kg.

The cohort excluded patients with autoimmune disease history or systemic immunosuppression. Profiling relied on immunoSEQ multiplex PCR, and the TCRdb table lists in-frame clones only, not all of them. This sample yields 80,000 to 100,000 clones, of which 86% are seen a single time; 5.5% belongs to the top ten. The CDR3 runs to 13 residues. Trimming left V 2 bases short and J 6 bases short, with 10 bases between. In germline, CDR1 is LGHNT, CDR2 FRNRAP. This sequence joins TRBV12-5 and TRBJ1-1; D is ambiguous. Sequencing was performed on CD4+ or CD8+ T cells sorted from blood, taken in a trial of the OX40 agonist ivuxolimab. The origin of this receptor is an adult with an advanced solid tumor such as melanoma, head and neck, liver or kidney cancer. CDR3 DNA: TGTGCTAGTGGTTTGAGTGGGCAATCTGAAGCTTTCTTT. Translated: CASGLSGQSEAFF.